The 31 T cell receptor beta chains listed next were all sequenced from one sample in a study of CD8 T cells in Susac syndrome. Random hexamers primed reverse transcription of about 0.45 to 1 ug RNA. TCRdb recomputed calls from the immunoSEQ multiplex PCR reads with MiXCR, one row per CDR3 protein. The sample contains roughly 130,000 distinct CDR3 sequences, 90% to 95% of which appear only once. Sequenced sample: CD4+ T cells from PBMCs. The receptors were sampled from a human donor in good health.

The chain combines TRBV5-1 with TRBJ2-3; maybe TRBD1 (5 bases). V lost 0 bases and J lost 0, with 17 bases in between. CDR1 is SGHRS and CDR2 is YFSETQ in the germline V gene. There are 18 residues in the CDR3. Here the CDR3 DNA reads TGCGCCAGCAGCTTGGCGGCGATCGTGACAGCTAGCACAGATACGCAGTATTTT. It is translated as CASSLAAIVTASTDTQYF.

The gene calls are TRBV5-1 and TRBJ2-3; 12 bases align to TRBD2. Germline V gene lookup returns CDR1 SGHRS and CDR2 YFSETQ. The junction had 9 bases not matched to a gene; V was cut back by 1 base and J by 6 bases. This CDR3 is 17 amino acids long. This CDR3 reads CASSLPPGLAGGDTQYF. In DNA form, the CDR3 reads TGCGCCAGCAGCTTGCCCCCGGGACTAGCGGGTGGTGATACGCAGTATTTT.

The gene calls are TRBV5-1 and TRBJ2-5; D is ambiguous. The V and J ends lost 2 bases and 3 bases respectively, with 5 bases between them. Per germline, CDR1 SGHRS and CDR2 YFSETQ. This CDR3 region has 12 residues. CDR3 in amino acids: CASSLTEETQYF. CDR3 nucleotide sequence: TGCGCCAGCAGCTTAACGGAAGAGACCCAGTACTTC. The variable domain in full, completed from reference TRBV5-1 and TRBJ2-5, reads KAGVTQTPRYLIKTRGQQVTLSCSPISGHRSVSWYQQTPGQGLQFLFEYFSETQRNKGNFPGRFSGRQFSNSRSEMNVSTLELGDSALYLCASSLTEETQYFGPGTRLLVL.

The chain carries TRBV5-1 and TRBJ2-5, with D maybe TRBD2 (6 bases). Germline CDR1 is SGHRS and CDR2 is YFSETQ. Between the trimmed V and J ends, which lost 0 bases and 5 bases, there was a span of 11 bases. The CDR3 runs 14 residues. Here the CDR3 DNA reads TGCGCCAGCAGCTTGGTGGGAGGCGGTGAGACCCAGTACTTC. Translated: CASSLVGGGETQYF.

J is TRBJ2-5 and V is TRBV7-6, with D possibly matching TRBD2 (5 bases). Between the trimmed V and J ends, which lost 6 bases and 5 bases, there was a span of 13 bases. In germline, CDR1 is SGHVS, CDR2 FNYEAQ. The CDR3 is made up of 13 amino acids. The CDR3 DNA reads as TGTGCCAGCAGACAGAGAGGGCTGGAGACCCAGTACTTC. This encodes CASRQRGLETQYF.

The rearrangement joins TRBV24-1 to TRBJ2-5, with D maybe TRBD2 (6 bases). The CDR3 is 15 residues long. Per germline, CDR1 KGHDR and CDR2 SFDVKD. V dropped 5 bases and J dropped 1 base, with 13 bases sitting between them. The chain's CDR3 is CATSAAGGIQETQYF. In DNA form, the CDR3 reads TGTGCCACCAGTGCAGCAGGCGGGATCCAAGAGACCCAGTACTTC.

CDR3 protein: CASSPSRSAEAFF. The DNA of the CDR3 is TGTGCCAGCTCACCCAGTAGGTCGGCTGAAGCTTTCTTT. The V call is TRBV18, the J call TRBJ1-1; D remains ambiguous. Germline values: CDR1 KGHSH, CDR2 LQKENI. The CDR3 loop spans 13 amino acids. Trimming shortened V by 3 bases and J by 6 bases, and 11 bases separated the two germline ends.

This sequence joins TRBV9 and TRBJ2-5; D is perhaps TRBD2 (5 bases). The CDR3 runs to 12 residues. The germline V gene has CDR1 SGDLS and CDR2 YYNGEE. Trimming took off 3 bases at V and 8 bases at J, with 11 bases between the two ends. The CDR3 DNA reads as TGTGCCAGCAGCGCAGGTCGGGGAACCCAGTACTTC. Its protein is CASSAGRGTQYF. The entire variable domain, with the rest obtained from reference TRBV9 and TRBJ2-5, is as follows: DSGVTQTPKHLITATGQRVTLRCSPRSGDLSVYWYQQSLDQGLQFLIQYYNGEERAKGNILERFSAQQFPDLHSELNLSSLELGDSALYFCASSAGRGTQYFGPGTRLLVL.

CDR3 bases: TGTGCCAGCAGGAAGAGGGTACAGGGCGTCCATCAGCCCCAGCATTTT. It is translated as CASRKRVQGVHQPQHF. The V call is TRBV27, the J call TRBJ1-5; tentative D call: TRBD1 (6 bases). The V and J ends lost 6 bases and 5 bases respectively, with 20 bases between them. CDR1 and CDR2 (germline): MNHEY, SMNVEV (reference sequence). This CDR3 contains 16 residues.

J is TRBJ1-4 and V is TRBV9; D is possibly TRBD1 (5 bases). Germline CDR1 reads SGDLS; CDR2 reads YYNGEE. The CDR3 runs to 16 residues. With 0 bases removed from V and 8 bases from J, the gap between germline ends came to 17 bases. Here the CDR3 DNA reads TGTGCCAGCAGCGTAGAAGGGCAGGGTTTCTCGGAAAAACTGTTTTTT. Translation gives CASSVEGQGFSEKLFF. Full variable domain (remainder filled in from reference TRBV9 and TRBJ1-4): DSGVTQTPKHLITATGQRVTLRCSPRSGDLSVYWYQQSLDQGLQFLIQYYNGEERAKGNILERFSAQQFPDLHSELNLSSLELGDSALYFCASSVEGQGFSEKLFFGSGTQLSVL.

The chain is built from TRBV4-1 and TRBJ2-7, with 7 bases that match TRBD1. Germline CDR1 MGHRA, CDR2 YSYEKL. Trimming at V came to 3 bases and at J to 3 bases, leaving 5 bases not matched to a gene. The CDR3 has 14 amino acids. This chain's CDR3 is CASSHPGQIYEQYF. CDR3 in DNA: TGCGCCAGCAGCCACCCGGGACAGATCTACGAGCAGTACTTC.

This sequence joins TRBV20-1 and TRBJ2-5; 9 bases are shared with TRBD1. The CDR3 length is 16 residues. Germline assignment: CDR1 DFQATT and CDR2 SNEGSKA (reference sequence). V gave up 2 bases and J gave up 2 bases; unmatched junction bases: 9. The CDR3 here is CSARRAGTGKQETQYF. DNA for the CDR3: TGCAGTGCTAGACGCGCCGGGACAGGGAAACAAGAGACCCAGTACTTC.

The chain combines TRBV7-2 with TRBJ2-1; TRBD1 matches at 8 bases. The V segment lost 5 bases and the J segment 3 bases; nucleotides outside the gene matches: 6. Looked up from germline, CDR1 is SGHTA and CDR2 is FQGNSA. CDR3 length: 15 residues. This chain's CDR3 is CASSTDRGNYNEQFF. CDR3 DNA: TGTGCCAGCAGCACTGACAGGGGAAACTACAATGAGCAGTTCTTC.

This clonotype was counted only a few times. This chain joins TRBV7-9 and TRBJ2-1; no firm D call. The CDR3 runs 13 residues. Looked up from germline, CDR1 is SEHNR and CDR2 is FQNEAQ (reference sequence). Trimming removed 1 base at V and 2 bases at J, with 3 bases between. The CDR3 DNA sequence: TGTGCCAGCAGCTTAGGAACCTACAATGAGCAGTTCTTC. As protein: CASSLGTYNEQFF.

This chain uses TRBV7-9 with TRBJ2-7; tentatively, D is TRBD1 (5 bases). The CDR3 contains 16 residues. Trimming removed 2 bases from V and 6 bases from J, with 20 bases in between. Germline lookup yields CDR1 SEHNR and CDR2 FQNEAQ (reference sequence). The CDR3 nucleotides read TGTGCCAGCAGCTTAATGGGGCCTCAGGGCGGTTCCGAGCAGTACTTC. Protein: CASSLMGPQGGSEQYF.

Here the CDR3 reads CASSLKGTDSNQPQHF. As DNA, the CDR3 is TGTGCCAGCAGCTTGAAAGGGACGGATAGCAATCAGCCCCAGCATTTT. The chain links TRBV7-9 to TRBJ1-5; D possibly corresponds to TRBD1 (5 bases). Trimming left V 3 bases short and J 0 bases short, with 12 bases between. Germline CDR1 SEHNR, CDR2 FQNEAQ (reference sequence). The CDR3 is 16 amino acids.

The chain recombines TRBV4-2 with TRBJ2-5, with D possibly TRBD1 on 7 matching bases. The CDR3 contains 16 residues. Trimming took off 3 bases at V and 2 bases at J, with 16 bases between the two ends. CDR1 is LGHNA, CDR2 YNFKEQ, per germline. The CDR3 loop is CASSQLGAGGQETQYF. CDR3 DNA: TGTGCCAGCAGCCAGTTGGGGGCAGGGGGGCAAGAGACCCAGTACTTC.

CDR3 protein: CASSPTSGSSLADTQYF. In DNA form, the CDR3 reads TGTGCCAGCAGCCCAACTAGCGGGAGTTCATTGGCGGATACGCAGTATTTT. This chain connects TRBV11-2 to TRBJ2-3; TRBD2 matches at 11 bases. Germline V gene sequence: CDR1 SGHAT, CDR2 FQNNGV. CDR3 length: 17 amino acids. V lost 5 bases to trimming and J lost 6 bases; unmatched junction nucleotides: 13.

The CDR3 is CASSLLAETYEQYF. The CDR3 coding sequence is TGTGCCAGCAGCTTACTAGCGGAAACCTACGAGCAGTACTTC. The rearrangement joins TRBV5-5 to TRBJ2-7, with 8 bases identical to TRBD2. This CDR3 has 14 amino acids. The trim removed 2 bases at V and 2 bases at J, leaving 3 bases unmatched. Germline CDR1 reads SGHKS; CDR2 reads YYEKEE (reference sequence).

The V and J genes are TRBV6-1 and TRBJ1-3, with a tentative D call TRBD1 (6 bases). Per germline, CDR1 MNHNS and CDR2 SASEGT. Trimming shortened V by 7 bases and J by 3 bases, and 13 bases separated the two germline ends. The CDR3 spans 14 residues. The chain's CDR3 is CASMYGGLGNTIYF. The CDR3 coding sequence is TGTGCCAGCATGTATGGGGGGCTTGGAAACACCATATATTTT.

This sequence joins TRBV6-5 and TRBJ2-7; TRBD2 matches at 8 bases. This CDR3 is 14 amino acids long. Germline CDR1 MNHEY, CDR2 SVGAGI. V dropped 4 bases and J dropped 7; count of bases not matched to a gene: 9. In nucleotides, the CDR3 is TGTGCCAGCAGTTCCTTACTAGCGGAGCATGAGCAGTACTTC. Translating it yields CASSSLLAEHEQYF.

CDR3 in DNA: TGTGCCAGCAGTTACTCGGCTACAGGGATGTCCTACAATGAGCAGTTCTTC. Protein sequence: CASSYSATGMSYNEQFF. V gene TRBV6-5 combines with J gene TRBJ2-1; D possibly corresponds to TRBD1 (6 bases). The CDR3 extends over 17 amino acids. V was trimmed by 0 bases and J by 1 base, leaving 13 bases between them. Per the germline V gene, CDR1 is MNHEY and CDR2 is SVGAGI.

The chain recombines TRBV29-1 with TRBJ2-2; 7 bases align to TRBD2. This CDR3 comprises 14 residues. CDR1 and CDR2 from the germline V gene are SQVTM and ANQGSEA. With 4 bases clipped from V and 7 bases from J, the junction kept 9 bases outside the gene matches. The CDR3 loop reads CSVGASGGRGELFF. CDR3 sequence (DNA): TGCAGCGTTGGAGCTAGCGGAGGCCGCGGGGAGCTGTTTTTT.

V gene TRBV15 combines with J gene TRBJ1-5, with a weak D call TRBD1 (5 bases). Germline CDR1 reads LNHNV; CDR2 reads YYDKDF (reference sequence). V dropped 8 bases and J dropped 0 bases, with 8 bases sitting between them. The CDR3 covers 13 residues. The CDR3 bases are TGTGCCACCGCCCAGGGTAGCAATCAGCCCCAGCATTTT. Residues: CATAQGSNQPQHF.

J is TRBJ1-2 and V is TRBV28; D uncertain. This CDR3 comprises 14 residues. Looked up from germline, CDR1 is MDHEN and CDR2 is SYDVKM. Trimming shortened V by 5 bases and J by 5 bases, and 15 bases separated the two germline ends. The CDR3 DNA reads TGTGCCAGCAGTCCGGGGTTTGTAGGATATGGCTACACCTTC. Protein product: CASSPGFVGYGYTF.

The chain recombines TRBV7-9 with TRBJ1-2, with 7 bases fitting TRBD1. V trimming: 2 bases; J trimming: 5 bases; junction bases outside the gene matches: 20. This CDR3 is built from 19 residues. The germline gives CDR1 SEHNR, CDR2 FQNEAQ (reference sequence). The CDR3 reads CASSLKFEPLTGVEYGYTF. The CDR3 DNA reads TGTGCCAGCAGCTTAAAGTTCGAACCTCTTACAGGGGTGGAATATGGCTACACCTTC. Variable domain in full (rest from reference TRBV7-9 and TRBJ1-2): DTGVSQNPRHKITKRGQNVTFRCDPISEHNRLYWYRQTLGQGPEFLTYFQNEAQLEKSRLLSDRFSAERPKGSFSTLEIQRTEQGDSAMYLCASSLKFEPLTGVEYGYTFGSGTRLTVV.

CDR3 amino acids: CASAERAGLELTF. CDR3 DNA: TGCGCCAGCGCTGAAAGAGCGGGATTAGAGCTCACCTTC. V is TRBV23-1 and J is TRBJ1-2; D not certain. TRBV23-1 is identified as an open reading frame with a role that is uncertain. The V end lost 8 bases, the J end lost 13 bases, and 23 bases lay between the germline ends. The CDR3 sequence is 13 residues long.

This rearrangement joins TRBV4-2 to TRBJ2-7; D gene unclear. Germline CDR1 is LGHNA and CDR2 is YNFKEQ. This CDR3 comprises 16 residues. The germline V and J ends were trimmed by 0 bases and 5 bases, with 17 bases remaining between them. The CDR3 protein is CASSQDRLTPANEQYF. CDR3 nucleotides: TGTGCCAGCAGCCAAGATCGGTTAACGCCTGCTAACGAGCAGTACTTC.

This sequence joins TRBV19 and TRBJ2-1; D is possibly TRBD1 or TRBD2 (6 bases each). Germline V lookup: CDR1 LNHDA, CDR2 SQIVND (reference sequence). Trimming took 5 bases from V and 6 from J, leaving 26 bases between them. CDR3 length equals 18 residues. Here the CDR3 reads CASSRKGGHDLTGNEQFF. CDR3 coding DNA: TGTGCCAGTAGTCGAAAGGGGGGACACGATCTGACGGGCAATGAGCAGTTCTTC.

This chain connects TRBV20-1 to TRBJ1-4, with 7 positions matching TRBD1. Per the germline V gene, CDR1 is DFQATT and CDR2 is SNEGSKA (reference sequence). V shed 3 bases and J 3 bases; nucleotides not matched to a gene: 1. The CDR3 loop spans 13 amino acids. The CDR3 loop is CSASQGANEKLFF. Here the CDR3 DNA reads TGCAGTGCTAGCCAGGGGGCTAATGAAAAACTGTTTTTT.

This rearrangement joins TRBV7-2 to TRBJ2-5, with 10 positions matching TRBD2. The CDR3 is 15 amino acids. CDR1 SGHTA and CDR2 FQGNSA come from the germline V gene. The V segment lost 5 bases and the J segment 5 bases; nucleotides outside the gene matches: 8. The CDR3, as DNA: TGTGCCAGCAGCCGCCTAGCGGGAGTGTCGGAGACCCAGTACTTC. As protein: CASSRLAGVSETQYF. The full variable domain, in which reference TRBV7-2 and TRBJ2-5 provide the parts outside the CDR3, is GAGVSQSPSNKVTEKGKDVELRCDPISGHTALYWYRQSLGQGLEFLIYFQGNSAPDKSGLPSDRFSAERTGGSVSTLTIQRTQQEDSAVYLCASSRLAGVSETQYFGPGTRLLVL.